A single sample gave rise to the 23 T cell receptor beta chains below, sequenced in a study of blood T cell repertoires in COVID-19. Sequencing was performed with immunoSEQ multiplex PCR; in TCRdb, only in-frame clones are kept and a portion is missing. The sample has approximately 28,000 clones; 85% to 95% are singletons. Sequenced: peripheral blood. These TCRs come from a woman in her 70s with COVID-19, enrolled during active disease.

The chain links TRBV2 to TRBJ2-1; tentative D call: TRBD2 (6 bases). The CDR3 loop spans 14 amino acids. The germline V and J ends were trimmed by 7 bases and 9 bases, with 19 bases remaining between them. Germline CDR1 SNHLY, CDR2 FYNNEI. In nucleotides, the CDR3 is TGTGCCAGCAACGGTGGGGGAGGAGGAGGTGAGCAGTTCTTC. Translating it yields CASNGGGGGGEQFF. The full variable domain, completed using reference TRBV2 and TRBJ2-1, is EPEVTQTPSHQVTQMGQEVILRCVPISNHLYFYWYRQILGQKVEFLVSFYNNEISEKSEIFDDQFSVERPDGSNFTLKIRSTKLEDSAMYFCASNGGGGGGEQFFGPGTRLTVL.

The chain is built from TRBV3-1 (or the pseudogene TRBV3-2) and TRBJ1-2; 9 bases are shared with TRBD1. The CDR3 totals 17 residues. Germline CDR1 LGHDT, CDR2 YNNKEL (reference sequence). After removal of 3 bases from V and 6 bases from J, the junction contained 14 bases not matched to a gene. CDR3 DNA: TGTGCCAGCAGCCACCTGGGGGACAGGGCTACCAAGAATGGCTACACCTTC. Residues: CASSHLGDRATKNGYTF.

This chain connects TRBV30 to TRBJ1-5; D is unresolved. CDR3 length: 13 amino acids. The V gene lost 5 bases and the J gene lost 4 bases, with 12 bases spanning the gap. Germline V gives CDR1 GTSNPN, CDR2 SVGIG (reference sequence). CDR3 sequence (DNA): TGTGCCTGGGGGCTTTACGGTAATCAGCCCCAGCATTTT. Translating gives CAWGLYGNQPQHF.

V is TRBV15 and J is TRBJ1-5, with D maybe TRBD1 (6 bases). This CDR3 is built from 16 residues. From germline, CDR1 is LNHNV and CDR2 YYDKDF (reference sequence). With 0 bases removed from V and 0 bases from J, the gap between germline ends came to 9 bases. Here the CDR3 reads CATSRDSGVSNQPQHF. DNA of the CDR3: TGTGCCACCAGCAGAGATTCAGGGGTTAGCAATCAGCCCCAGCATTTT.

The chain links TRBV6-5 to TRBJ1-6; 8 bases agree with TRBD1. Germline CDR1 MNHEY, CDR2 SVGAGI. This CDR3 contains 15 residues. After removal of 7 bases from V and 7 bases from J, the junction contained 9 bases not matched to a gene. CDR3 sequence: CASTYLDRANSPLHF. DNA for the CDR3: TGTGCCAGCACCTACTTGGACAGGGCGAATTCACCCCTCCACTTT.

Only one count was recorded for this clone. V gene TRBV7-9 combines with J gene TRBJ1-3; D perhaps matches TRBD1 (5 bases). V gave up 0 bases and J gave up 4 bases, with 22 bases separating them. CDR1 SEHNR and CDR2 FQNEAQ come from the germline V gene (reference sequence). The CDR3 spans 19 residues. Here the CDR3 reads CASSLASFTPGGKGNTIYF. For the CDR3, the DNA is TGTGCCAGCAGCTTAGCCTCCTTCACCCCCGGGGGTAAAGGAAACACCATATATTTT. Complete variable domain (other parts from reference TRBV7-9 and TRBJ1-3): DTGVSQNPRHKITKRGQNVTFRCDPISEHNRLYWYRQTLGQGPEFLTYFQNEAQLEKSRLLSDRFSAERPKGSFSTLEIQRTEQGDSAMYLCASSLASFTPGGKGNTIYFGEGSWLTVV.

This clone appeared a single time. The chain has TRBV28 and TRBJ1-5; D is undetermined. V lost 6 bases and J 0 bases, leaving 15 bases between the germline ends. The CDR3 loop spans 16 amino acids. The germline V gene has CDR1 MDHEN and CDR2 SYDVKM. The DNA of the CDR3 is TGTGCCAGCAGCTACCTCGCCCTCGATAGCAATCAGCCCCAGCATTTT. Amino acid sequence: CASSYLALDSNQPQHF.

This chain connects TRBV2 to TRBJ1-1, with D uncertain. Germline CDR1 reads SNHLY; CDR2 reads FYNNEI. The CDR3 is made up of 17 amino acids. Trimming removed 4 bases from V and 2 bases from J, with 20 bases in between. The CDR3 sequence: CASSAWAIWVGNTEAFF. CDR3 DNA sequence: TGTGCCAGCAGTGCGTGGGCGATCTGGGTAGGAAACACTGAAGCTTTCTTT. The variable domain in full, completed from reference TRBV2 and TRBJ1-1, reads EPEVTQTPSHQVTQMGQEVILRCVPISNHLYFYWYRQILGQKVEFLVSFYNNEISEKSEIFDDQFSVERPDGSNFTLKIRSTKLEDSAMYFCASSAWAIWVGNTEAFFGQGTRLTVV.

Of note for this clone: Within the sample, other DNA sequences also encode this same CDR3. The chain recombines TRBV5-1 with TRBJ1-1; 8 bases fit TRBD1. The CDR3 extends over 14 amino acids. Trimming cost V 1 base and J 5 bases; bases outside gene matches: 4. CDR1 is SGHRS, CDR2 YFSETQ, per germline. CDR3 DNA: TGCGCCAGCAGCTTGACAGGGGGGGATACTGAAGCTTTCTTT. It is translated as CASSLTGGDTEAFF.

The chain recombines TRBV21-1 with TRBJ2-7; TRBD2 is the table's D call and was not checked against the DNA. TRBV21-1 is reported as a pseudogene. The CDR3 is 13 amino acids. The CDR3 loop reads CASSPPPLYEQYF. The CDR3 nucleotides read TGTGCCAGCAGCCCTCCTCCCCTATACGAGCAGTACTTC.

J is TRBJ2-2 and V is TRBV19; TRBD2 matches at 8 bases. The V and J ends lost 4 bases and 6 bases, in that order; junction bases with no gene match: 7. The CDR3 consists of 15 residues. Germline CDR1 LNHDA, CDR2 SQIVND (reference sequence). This CDR3 reads CASSRGLESAGELFF. The CDR3, as DNA: TGTGCCAGTAGTAGGGGACTAGAATCGGCCGGGGAGCTGTTTTTT.

The chain links TRBV7-8 to TRBJ2-7, with 9 positions matching TRBD1. V was pared by 3 bases and J by 2 bases, with 5 bases of the junction left unmatched. The CDR3 length is 15 residues. The V gene's germline CDR1 is SGHVS and CDR2 FQNEAQ. This CDR3 reads CASSFHRDRAYEQYF. The CDR3 coding sequence is TGTGCCAGCAGCTTTCACCGGGACAGGGCCTACGAGCAGTACTTC.

This sequence joins TRBV5-1 and TRBJ2-7; 8 positions match TRBD1. CDR1 is SGHRS and CDR2 is YFSETQ in the germline V gene. The CDR3 consists of 14 residues. Germline trimming cut 0 bases from V and 1 base from J; bases unmatched to any gene: 0. The CDR3 spells CASSLGDRSYEQYF. DNA of the CDR3: TGCGCCAGCAGCTTGGGGGACAGGTCCTACGAGCAGTACTTC. The whole variable domain, filled in from reference TRBV5-1 and TRBJ2-7, reads KAGVTQTPRYLIKTRGQQVTLSCSPISGHRSVSWYQQTPGQGLQFLFEYFSETQRNKGNFPGRFSGRQFSNSRSEMNVSTLELGDSALYLCASSLGDRSYEQYFGPGTRLTVT.

This chain links TRBV14 with TRBJ2-5; D gene unclear. V lost 0 bases to trimming and J lost 1 base, with 6 bases between them. Germline CDR1 reads SGHDN; CDR2 reads FVKESK. The CDR3 runs to 14 residues. The CDR3 reads CASSQEWAQETQYF. CDR3 nucleotides: TGTGCCAGCAGCCAAGAATGGGCCCAAGAGACCCAGTACTTC.

The J gene is TRBJ2-1, the V gene TRBV30; 11 nucleotides align to TRBD2. V lost 0 bases, J lost 7 bases, and 11 bases stayed unmatched. CDR1 is GTSNPN and CDR2 is SVGIG in the germline V gene (reference sequence). The CDR3 covers 17 residues. CDR3 coding DNA: TGTGCCTGGAGTGTACGGTTAGCGGGAGGGCCGGGAAATGAGCAGTTCTTC. This gives the protein CAWSVRLAGGPGNEQFF.

The rearrangement links TRBV18 to TRBJ2-7, with TRBD2 identical over 14 bases. Trimming cost V 6 bases and J 4 bases; bases outside gene matches: 8. Germline CDR1 reads KGHSH; CDR2 reads LQKENI. The CDR3 consists of 16 residues. The CDR3 DNA reads as TGTGCCAGCTCCCCCTGGGGACTAGCGGGAGATTACGAGCAGTACTTC. Encoded protein: CASSPWGLAGDYEQYF.

This rearrangement joins TRBV13 to TRBJ1-1, with D possibly matching TRBD1 (5 bases). This CDR3 comprises 14 residues. Germline CDR1 is PRHDT and CDR2 is FYEKMQ (reference sequence). V lost 4 bases and J lost 3, with 12 bases in between. CDR3 DNA sequence: TGTGCCAGCAGCTCGCGGGACGGCTACACTGAAGCTTTCTTT. Protein sequence: CASSSRDGYTEAFF.

The chain is built from TRBV5-4 and TRBJ2-2; 13 bases agree with TRBD2. Germline values: CDR1 SGHNT, CDR2 YYREEE (reference sequence). V shed 4 bases, J shed 5 bases, and the junction held 5 bases outside the gene matches. The CDR3 has 16 amino acids. CDR3 in DNA: TGTGCCAGCAGCACCGGACTAGCGGGAGTTACCGGGGAGCTGTTTTTT. Translated, it gives CASSTGLAGVTGELFF.

The chain carries TRBV10-3 and TRBJ1-6, with a tentative D call TRBD1 (6 bases). Germline lookup yields CDR1 ENHRY and CDR2 SYGVKD. V lost 10 bases, J lost 10 bases, and 17 bases lay in between. The CDR3 loop spans 13 amino acids. The CDR3 sequence is CATGRGLNSPLHF. For the CDR3, the DNA is TGTGCCACCGGGCGGGGGCTGAACTCACCCCTCCACTTT.

The chain joins TRBV9 to TRBJ2-5; 12 nucleotides line up with TRBD2. The CDR3 totals 16 residues. Germline CDR1 is SGDLS and CDR2 is YYNGEE. Trimming removed 4 bases from V and 3 bases from J; junction bases left unmatched: 7. Here the CDR3 DNA reads TGTGCCAGCAGCTTTGAGGGACTAGCGGGCGAAGAGACCCAGTACTTC. Translated, it gives CASSFEGLAGEETQYF.

This chain links TRBV7-8 with TRBJ2-3; D is unclear. Trimming left V 5 bases short and J 6 bases short, with 6 bases between. Germline V lookup: CDR1 SGHVS, CDR2 FQNEAQ. The CDR3 spans 11 residues. This CDR3 is CASSPVDTQYF. The CDR3 DNA follows: TGTGCCAGCAGCCCAGTGGATACGCAGTATTTT.

This chain connects TRBV14 to TRBJ1-2, with D possibly matching TRBD1 (5 bases). This CDR3 is 17 amino acids long. V lost 2 bases and J lost 4, with 20 bases in between. Per the germline V gene, CDR1 is SGHDN and CDR2 is FVKESK. CDR3 amino acids: CASSQQGTAKRLYGYTF. CDR3 DNA: TGTGCCAGCAGCCAACAAGGGACTGCTAAGCGACTCTATGGCTACACCTTC.

The V and J genes are TRBV7-9 and TRBJ2-2; D is undetermined. The CDR3 has 16 amino acids. Germline values: CDR1 SEHNR, CDR2 FQNEAQ (reference sequence). Trimming removed 5 bases from V and 0 bases from J, with 13 bases in between. CDR3 residues: CASSPPVSSNTGELFF. CDR3 DNA: TGTGCCAGCAGCCCCCCGGTCTCCTCGAACACCGGGGAGCTGTTTTTT.